This T cell receptor beta chain was captured by sequencing in a study of blood T cell repertoires in COVID-19. On the study more broadly: The United States, Italy and Spain supplied acute and convalescent COVID-19 samples. Nucleic acid was either cDNA or gDNA, and it came from T cells, B-cell-depleted T cells, or PBMCs.

Original data processing: Nucleated cell number was recorded as an estimate derived from reference gene primer amplification. The assay was immunoSEQ multiplex PCR, and TCRdb's table has in-frame clones only and misses some. V, J and clone size were drawn from that table, and D and trimming were deduced from the DNA. This sample has roughly 230,000 clones, with 89% found just once. CDR1 SGHVS and CDR2 FQNEAQ come from the germline V gene. J was trimmed by 2 bases and V by 1 base; bases with no gene match: 7. The CDR3 covers 16 residues. The rearrangement joins TRBV7-8 to TRBJ2-5; 7 nucleotides match TRBD2. This clonotype was obtained from a woman between 35 and 50 years old who had recovered from COVID-19. Sequencing used peripheral blood. CDR3 loop: CASSLVPSGQQETQYF. In DNA, the CDR3 is TGTGCCAGCAGCTTAGTCCCTAGCGGACAACAAGAGACCCAGTACTTC.